This T cell receptor (beta chain) was identified during a study of blood T cell repertoires in COVID-19. Study in general: COVID-19 samples from acute and convalescent phases originated in the United States, Italy and Spain.

The method was immunoSEQ multiplex PCR; TCRdb's version includes in-frame clones alone and lacks a portion of them. The sample gives about 97,000 clones, 88% of which show up once; 2.1% is in the top ten. This clone came up once. CDR3 length equals 17 residues. The V gene lost 2 bases and the J gene lost 0 bases, with 17 bases spanning the gap. Germline-derived CDR1 and CDR2 are LNHNV and YYDKDF (reference sequence). The source material was peripheral blood. The V gene is TRBV15, the J gene TRBJ2-7, with unresolved D. The origin of this receptor is a man aged 50 or older with COVID-19, enrolled during active disease. This CDR3 is CATSRSPPEVGSYEQYF. The CDR3 coding sequence is TGTGCCACCAGCAGATCTCCCCCTGAGGTCGGCTCCTACGAGCAGTACTTC.